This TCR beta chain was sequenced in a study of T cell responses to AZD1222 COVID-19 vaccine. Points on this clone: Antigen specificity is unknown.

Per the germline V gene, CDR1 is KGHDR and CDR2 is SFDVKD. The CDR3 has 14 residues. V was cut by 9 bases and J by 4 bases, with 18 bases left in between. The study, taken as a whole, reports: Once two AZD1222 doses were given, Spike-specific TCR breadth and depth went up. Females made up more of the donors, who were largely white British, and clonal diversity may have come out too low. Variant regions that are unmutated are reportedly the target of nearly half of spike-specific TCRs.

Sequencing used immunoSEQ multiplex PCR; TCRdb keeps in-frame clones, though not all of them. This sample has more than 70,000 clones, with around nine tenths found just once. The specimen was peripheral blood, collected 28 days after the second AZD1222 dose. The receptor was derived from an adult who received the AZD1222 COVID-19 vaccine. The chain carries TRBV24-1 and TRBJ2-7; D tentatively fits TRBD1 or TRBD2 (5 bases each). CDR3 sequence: CATPGETGVYEQYF. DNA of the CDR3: TGTGCCACCCCCGGGGAAACAGGCGTATACGAGCAGTACTTC.